The next 32 T cell receptor beta chains were all read from a single sample in a study of T cell responses to AZD1222 COVID-19 vaccine (dated by TCRdb to about 2021). Read against the paper, the sample's time point label means: about 28 days (+/-7) after the second vaccine dose. Per the publication, the treatment or condition label means: meningococcal conjugate vaccine given as trial control. Library preparation was by the immunoSEQ multiplex PCR assay. As stored in TCRdb, this immuneACCESS dataset retains in-frame rearrangements with V and J assigned. A fraction of the clones does not appear; measured against another copy, unresolved V genes explain less than half of the discrepancy, and the remainder lacks a known reason. A total of over 100,000 clones appear in this sample, 70% to 90% of them only once. In total, the top ten clones hold around 8.3% of the sample. This specimen was peripheral blood, taken 28 days after the second dose of the MenACWY control vaccine. These receptors all come from an adult who received the MenACWY meningococcal vaccine as a control.

The chain joins TRBV28 to TRBJ1-6; 8 positions agree with TRBD1. Germline-derived CDR1 and CDR2 are MDHEN and SYDVKM. The CDR3 contains 16 residues. Trimming removed 7 bases from V and 10 bases from J; junction bases left unmatched: 15. CDR3 DNA sequence: TGTGCCAGCACCCTCCCTGGGAGGACAGGGCCATCACCCCTCCACTTT. Its protein product is CASTLPGRTGPSPLHF.

This chain links TRBV15 with TRBJ2-3; the D is unclear. Germline V gene lookup returns CDR1 LNHNV and CDR2 YYDKDF (reference sequence). V gave up 5 bases and J gave up 3 bases, with 12 bases separating them. The CDR3 contains 14 residues. CDR3 sequence reads: CATSGVGRTDTQYF. The CDR3 nucleotides are TGTGCCACCAGCGGGGTGGGAAGGACAGATACGCAGTATTTT.

This chain connects TRBV15 to TRBJ1-6, with D maybe TRBD1 (6 bases). CDR3 length: 15 amino acids. Per germline, CDR1 LNHNV and CDR2 YYDKDF (reference sequence). Trimming pared 8 bases from V and 0 bases from J, leaving 11 bases between. The CDR3: CATAETGSYNSPLHF. The CDR3 bases are TGTGCCACCGCAGAGACAGGCTCCTATAATTCACCCCTCCACTTT.

On this clone itself: The same CDR3 can be traced to other DNA sequences in this sample. The chain combines TRBV3-1 (or the pseudogene TRBV3-2) with TRBJ1-5; D remains ambiguous. Germline V CDR1 and CDR2: LGHDT, YNNKEL (reference sequence). This CDR3 has 14 amino acids. V dropped 3 bases and J dropped 1 base, with 7 bases sitting between them. Here the CDR3 reads CASSQSDSNQPQHF. Written as DNA, the CDR3 is TGTGCCAGCAGCCAGTCGGACAGCAATCAGCCCCAGCATTTT.

The chain couples TRBV15 to TRBJ1-5; D is perhaps TRBD1 (5 bases). This CDR3 has 18 residues. Per the germline V gene, CDR1 is LNHNV and CDR2 is YYDKDF (reference sequence). V lost 4 bases and J lost 2, with 21 bases in between. CDR3 nucleotide sequence: TGTGCCACCAGCACTACCGGGACGTCCCCGGGGGGCAATCAGCCCCAGCATTTT. It codes for CATSTTGTSPGGNQPQHF. Using reference TRBV15 and TRBJ1-5 for the parts outside the CDR3, the full variable domain is DAMVIQNPRYQVTQFGKPVTLSCSQTLNHNVMYWYQQKSSQAPKLLFHYYDKDFNNEADTPDNFQSRRPNTSFCFLDIRSPGLGDTAMYLCATSTTGTSPGGNQPQHFGDGTRLSIL.

The chain is built from TRBV7-9 and TRBJ1-1; D remains unclear. With 5 bases removed from V and 5 bases from J, the gap between germline ends came to 12 bases. Germline CDR1 reads SEHNR; CDR2 reads FQNEAQ (reference sequence). The CDR3 length is 13 residues. CDR3 in amino acids: CASSPTFRTEAFF. The CDR3 DNA reads TGTGCCAGCAGCCCCACCTTCAGGACTGAAGCTTTCTTT.

This clone was observed a handful of times. A far more abundant clone sits one base away, making this likely a read error. This chain links TRBV10-2 with TRBJ2-2, with TRBD2 matching 9 bases. With V trimmed by 8 bases and J by 7 bases, 2 bases remained unmatched. CDR1 and CDR2 from the germline V gene are WSHSY and SAAADI. This CDR3 region has 12 residues. The CDR3 nucleotides read TGCGCCAGCTGCGGGGGGGACGGGGAGCTGTTTTTT. Its translation: CASCGGDGELFF.

The chain links TRBV24-1 to TRBJ2-7, with D possibly being TRBD2 (6 bases). This CDR3 region has 13 residues. V was shortened by 9 bases and J by 5 bases, with 16 bases between the two germline ends. Germline CDR1 is KGHDR and CDR2 is SFDVKD. The CDR3 loop reads CATRDGGRDEQYF. Here the CDR3 DNA reads TGTGCCACCCGAGACGGGGGTCGCGACGAGCAGTACTTC.

The genes are TRBV18 and TRBJ2-3, with D perhaps TRBD2 (6 bases). V was pared by 7 bases and J by 3 bases, with 11 bases between. The CDR3 has 13 residues. The germline gives CDR1 KGHSH, CDR2 LQKENI. CDR3 sequence: CASLSRGTDTQYF. The DNA for the CDR3 is TGTGCCAGCTTATCCCGGGGGACAGATACGCAGTATTTT.

The chain combines TRBV30 with TRBJ1-1, with D perhaps TRBD1 (6 bases). CDR3 size: 13 residues. V dropped 2 bases and J dropped 4 bases, with 11 bases sitting between them. Per the germline V gene, CDR1 is GTSNPN and CDR2 is SVGIG (reference sequence). CDR3 amino acids: CAWSRGGSTEAFF. CDR3 sequence (DNA): TGTGCCTGGAGTAGGGGGGGGAGCACTGAAGCTTTCTTT.

V and J are TRBV3-1 (or the pseudogene TRBV3-2) and TRBJ2-3, with 13 bases lining up with TRBD2. Germline V gene data show CDR1 as LGHDT and CDR2 as YNNKEL (reference sequence). The CDR3 has 16 amino acids. V dropped 1 base and J dropped 4; count of bases not matched to a gene: 2. The chain's CDR3 is CASSQGLAGGSDTQYF. As DNA, the CDR3 is TGTGCCAGCAGCCAAGGACTAGCGGGGGGCTCAGATACGCAGTATTTT.

The chain combines TRBV5-1 with TRBJ1-4; D gene unclear. The CDR3 sequence is 12 residues long. The germline CDR1 and CDR2 sequences are SGHRS and YFSETQ. Trimming took off 0 bases at V and 12 bases at J, with 9 bases between the two ends. In DNA form, the CDR3 reads TGCGCCAGCAGCTTGGAAAGGGAGGAACTGTTTTTT. Amino acid sequence: CASSLEREELFF.

This chain links TRBV11-2 with TRBJ1-1; 9 nucleotides match TRBD1. The CDR3 sequence is 16 residues long. Germline V gives CDR1 SGHAT, CDR2 FQNNGV. V shed 6 bases, J shed 5 bases, and the junction held 13 bases outside the gene matches. This CDR3 is CASRPTYRGQRTEAFF. CDR3 bases: TGTGCCAGCAGGCCTACCTACAGGGGGCAAAGAACTGAAGCTTTCTTT. The variable domain in full, with the rest retrieved from reference TRBV11-2 and TRBJ1-1, is EAGVAQSPRYKIIEKRQSVAFWCNPISGHATLYWYQQILGQGPKLLIQFQNNGVVDDSQLPKDRFSAERLKGVDSTLKIQPAKLEDSAVYLCASRPTYRGQRTEAFFGQGTRLTVV.

V and J are TRBV19 and TRBJ1-5; D is ambiguous. V lost 9 bases, J lost 1 base, and 13 bases lay in between. This CDR3 is built from 14 residues. Germline values: CDR1 LNHDA, CDR2 SQIVND (reference sequence). For the CDR3, the DNA is TGTGCCAGCCGAAACGGACCGAGCAATCAGCCCCAGCATTTT. This codes for CASRNGPSNQPQHF.

The rearrangement links TRBV28 to TRBJ1-6; the D is unclear. This CDR3 has 14 amino acids. The V gene lost 2 bases and the J gene lost 7 bases, with 9 bases spanning the gap. The germline V gene encodes CDR1 MDHEN and CDR2 SYDVKM. DNA of the CDR3: TGTGCCAGCAGTTTAATTAATGGGAATTCACCCCTCCACTTT. Protein: CASSLINGNSPLHF.

The CDR3 spells CASSLAGGGGTDTQYF. The CDR3 DNA is TGCGCCAGCAGCTTGGCCGGCGGGGGCGGCACAGATACGCAGTATTTT. J is TRBJ2-3 and V is TRBV5-1; the D gene is possibly TRBD2 (7 bases). Germline CDR1 SGHRS, CDR2 YFSETQ. This CDR3 spans 16 amino acids. Trimming cost V 0 bases and J 1 base, with 12 bases left between them.

The chain joins TRBV7-3 to TRBJ1-1; TRBD1 might be the D (6 bases). CDR3 size: 15 residues. V shed 2 bases and J shed 8 bases, with 18 bases lying between them. Germline CDR1 and CDR2: SGHTA and FQGTGA. The CDR3 is CASSLDDRLLGEAFF. CDR3 coding DNA: TGTGCCAGCAGCTTAGACGACAGGCTGCTTGGGGAAGCTTTCTTT.

The rearrangement joins TRBV7-9 to TRBJ1-1; a weak D match, TRBD1 (6 bases). From germline, CDR1 is SEHNR and CDR2 FQNEAQ (reference sequence). This CDR3 has 14 amino acids. Trimming pared 0 bases from V and 6 bases from J, leaving 11 bases between. CDR3 loop: CASSLASTGAEAFF. In DNA, the CDR3 is TGTGCCAGCAGCTTAGCCTCGACAGGTGCTGAAGCTTTCTTT.

The chain is built from TRBV28 and TRBJ1-1; perhaps TRBD1 as D (5 bases). The CDR3 has 15 residues. With 3 bases removed from V and 4 bases from J, the gap between germline ends came to 15 bases. CDR1 and CDR2 from the germline V gene are MDHEN and SYDVKM. CDR3 coding DNA: TGTGCCAGCAGTTTTGGTGGGCTAAGGGGCACTGAAGCTTTCTTT. Translation: CASSFGGLRGTEAFF.

DNA for the CDR3: TGTGCCAGCAGCCCACTTACACAGGGGGGGAACACTGAAGCTTTCTTT. It is translated as CASSPLTQGGNTEAFF. This chain joins TRBV11-3 and TRBJ1-1, with 8 bases lining up with TRBD1. CDR3 size: 16 residues. CDR1 and CDR2 (germline): SGHNT, YENEEA. V dropped 5 bases and J dropped 1; count of bases not matched to a gene: 9.

The chain employs TRBV6-5 and TRBJ1-1, with D unclear. Between the trimmed V and J ends, which lost 8 bases and 0 bases, there was a span of 10 bases. The CDR3 runs to 13 residues. Per the germline V gene, CDR1 is MNHEY and CDR2 is SVGAGI. This CDR3 reads CASQWEVNTEAFF. The CDR3 nucleotides read TGTGCCAGCCAATGGGAGGTGAACACTGAAGCTTTCTTT.

This clone was detected only a few times. The V gene is TRBV7-9, the J gene TRBJ1-2; D unresolved. The CDR3 loop spans 14 amino acids. From germline, CDR1 is SEHNR and CDR2 FQNEAQ (reference sequence). Trimming shortened V by 2 bases and J by 4 bases, and 11 bases separated the two germline ends. The CDR3 DNA reads as TGTGCCAGCAGCTTACCGGGAGGATTCTATGGCTACACCTTC. Protein sequence: CASSLPGGFYGYTF. The full variable domain, with the rest looked up from reference TRBV7-9 and TRBJ1-2, is DTGVSQNPRHKITKRGQNVTFRCDPISEHNRLYWYRQTLGQGPEFLTYFQNEAQLEKSRLLSDRFSAERPKGSFSTLEIQRTEQGDSAMYLCASSLPGGFYGYTFGSGTRLTVV.

This rearrangement joins TRBV6-5 to TRBJ2-2; 8 bases agree with TRBD1. V lost 0 bases, J lost 5 bases, and 5 bases stayed unmatched. The V gene's germline CDR1 is MNHEY and CDR2 SVGAGI. This CDR3 region has 16 residues. The CDR3 DNA follows: TGTGCCAGCAGTTACTCACAGGGGGAAAGTACCGGGGAGCTGTTTTTT. Translating gives CASSYSQGESTGELFF.

V is TRBV7-9 and J is TRBJ2-2, with TRBD1 matching over 8 bases. Germline CDR1 and CDR2: SEHNR and FQNEAQ (reference sequence). The CDR3 runs to 15 residues. J lost 4 bases, V lost 6 bases, and 7 bases had no gene match. For the CDR3, the DNA is TGTGCCAGCAGGTTATCCGGGACAGGCACCGGGGAGCTGTTTTTT. This translates into CASRLSGTGTGELFF.

The rearrangement joins TRBV9 to TRBJ1-2; unclear D gene. Germline CDR1 is SGDLS and CDR2 is YYNGEE. This CDR3 has 14 residues. V dropped 4 bases and J dropped 5 bases, with 15 bases sitting between them. The CDR3 region has the DNA TGTGCCAGCAGCTCCCCTGGCGAGGGATATGGCTACACCTTC. Translation gives CASSSPGEGYGYTF.

The V call is TRBV11-2, the J call TRBJ1-3; D may be TRBD1 (6 bases). V was clipped by 4 bases and J by 4 bases, with 14 bases between them. Germline CDR1 SGHAT, CDR2 FQNNGV. The CDR3 runs 15 residues. The CDR3 bases are TGTGCCAGCAGCTCCTTGGGGGCAAGGGGAAACACCATATATTTT. Its translation: CASSSLGARGNTIYF. Full variable domain (remainder filled in from reference TRBV11-2 and TRBJ1-3): EAGVAQSPRYKIIEKRQSVAFWCNPISGHATLYWYQQILGQGPKLLIQFQNNGVVDDSQLPKDRFSAERLKGVDSTLKIQPAKLEDSAVYLCASSSLGARGNTIYFGEGSWLTVV.

This clone has more than one count but fewer than ten. The CDR3 nucleotides are TGTGCCAGCAAGTTGGGGACCCTCACCGGGGAGCTGTTTTTT. The encoded protein is CASKLGTLTGELFF. The rearrangement uses TRBV6-5 and TRBJ2-2; either TRBD1 or TRBD2 may fit D (5 bases each). Germline V lookup: CDR1 MNHEY, CDR2 SVGAGI. The CDR3 totals 14 residues. The ends were cut back, 7 bases at V and 4 bases at J, with 13 bases in the middle.

This clone was recorded only once. V usage is TRBV28 and J usage is TRBJ2-1; 11 positions match TRBD2. The trim removed 5 bases at V and 7 bases at J, leaving 7 bases unmatched. CDR3 length equals 15 residues. CDR1 is MDHEN, CDR2 SYDVKM, per germline. DNA of the CDR3: TGTGCCAGCAGTGTGTCTAGCGGGAGGCTAAATGAGCAGTTCTTC. As protein: CASSVSSGRLNEQFF. Variable domain in full (rest from reference TRBV28 and TRBJ2-1): DVKVTQSSRYLVKRTGEKVFLECVQDMDHENMFWYRQDPGLGLRLIYFSYDVKMKEKGDIPEGYSVSREKKERFSLILESASTNQTSMYLCASSVSSGRLNEQFFGPGTRLTVL.

J is TRBJ2-7 and V is TRBV6-5; perhaps TRBD1 as D (6 bases). The CDR3 covers 13 residues. V lost 7 bases and J 3 bases, leaving 13 bases between the germline ends. CDR1 and CDR2 from the germline V gene are MNHEY and SVGAGI. This CDR3 is CASTGRGNYEQYF. The CDR3 DNA reads TGTGCCAGCACCGGCAGGGGCAACTACGAGCAGTACTTC.

Here the CDR3 DNA reads TGTGCCAGCAGACAGGGGGCGGATCAGCCCCAGCATTTT. Amino acid sequence: CASRQGADQPQHF. The gene calls are TRBV28 and TRBJ1-5, with TRBD1 matching 9 bases. CDR1 is MDHEN and CDR2 is SYDVKM in the germline V gene. J lost 5 bases, V lost 6 bases, and 2 bases had no gene match. The CDR3 loop spans 13 amino acids.

V gene TRBV20-1 combines with J gene TRBJ2-2; the D is unclear. Trimming took 1 base from V and 5 from J, leaving 2 bases between them. Germline V CDR1 and CDR2: DFQATT, SNEGSKA (reference sequence). CDR3 length: 11 residues. The CDR3: CSARGTGELFF. CDR3 DNA: TGCAGTGCTAGAGGGACCGGGGAGCTGTTTTTT.

The chain joins TRBV7-8 to TRBJ2-3, with 9 bases identical to TRBD1. Germline V CDR1 and CDR2: SGHVS, FQNEAQ. J was trimmed by 2 bases and V by 1 base; bases with no gene match: 4. This CDR3 spans 16 amino acids. Here the CDR3 reads CASSLGHRGLTDTQYF. Written as DNA, the CDR3 is TGTGCCAGCAGCTTAGGTCACAGGGGGCTCACAGATACGCAGTATTTT.